This entry lists 13 T cell receptor beta chains sequenced from one sample in a study of human T cells and chemical hapten exposure. Time point: patch test 3, about 24 weeks after DPC sensitization. Treatment indicated: therapeutic diphenylcyclopropenone sensitization with weekly scalp DPC. TCRdb recomputed calls from the RACE reads with MiXCR, one row per CDR3 protein. The sample records some 180,000 distinct CDR3 sequences, approximately 24% being singletons. This specimen consisted of whole blood, obtained in connection with sensitization to the hapten diphenylcyclopropenone (DPC). The receptors derive from a woman aged 35 to 49 with alopecia areata. Some clones in this sample may be carry-over from other donors' samples.

This clonotype was seen at least ten times. The chain joins TRBV6-4 to TRBJ2-6, with D possibly being TRBD1 (5 bases). This CDR3 is 15 amino acids long. V was shortened by 2 bases and J by 0 bases, with 5 bases between the two germline ends. Germline V gives CDR1 MRHNA, CDR2 SNTAGT. CDR3 DNA: TGTGCCAGCAGTGACAGGGGCTCTGGGGCCAACGTCCTGACTTTC. Residues: CASSDRGSGANVLTF.

The genes are TRBV6-2 or TRBV6-3 and TRBJ1-2; 7 bases map to TRBD1. The CDR3 runs 16 residues. V lost 0 bases, J lost 7 bases, and 11 bases stayed unmatched. CDR1 is MNHEY, CDR2 SVGEGT, per germline. The CDR3, as DNA: TGTGCCAGCAGTTACTCCCTCCTGACAGGGACGAGTGGCTACACCTTC. It codes for CASSYSLLTGTSGYTF.

This clonotype has a handful of counts. This chain joins TRBV15 and TRBJ2-3; D may be TRBD1 (6 bases). Trimming cost V 3 bases and J 0 bases, with 7 bases left between them. Germline CDR1 and CDR2: LNHNV and YYDKDF (reference sequence). This CDR3 is 14 amino acids long. CDR3 coding DNA: TGTGCCACCAGCAGGAGGGGGAGCACAGATACGCAGTATTTT. Amino acids: CATSRRGSTDTQYF. Full variable domain (outside the CDR3, taken from reference TRBV15 and TRBJ2-3): DAMVIQNPRYQVTQFGKPVTLSCSQTLNHNVMYWYQQKSSQAPKLLFHYYDKDFNNEADTPDNFQSRRPNTSFCFLDIRSPGLGDTAMYLCATSRRGSTDTQYFGPGTRLTVL.

This clonotype came up once. This chain connects TRBV12-3 or TRBV12-4 to TRBJ1-1, with a weak D call TRBD1 (5 bases). Trimming removed 10 bases from V and 0 bases from J, with 18 bases in between. The length of the CDR3 is 15 residues. Here the CDR3 reads CATDRGPNMNTEAFF. For the CDR3, the DNA is TGTGCCACCGACAGAGGCCCTAACATGAACACTGAAGCTTTCTTT.

The genes are TRBV2 and TRBJ2-2; D is uncertain. The CDR3 has 15 amino acids. V lost 7 bases to trimming and J lost 2 bases, with 14 bases between them. The germline V gene encodes CDR1 SNHLY and CDR2 FYNNEI. The CDR3 is CASKITDGNTGELFF. In DNA, the CDR3 is TGTGCCAGCAAGATCACCGACGGTAACACCGGGGAGCTGTTTTTT.

This sequence joins TRBV10-3 and TRBJ2-5; 8 positions match TRBD1. The germline CDR1 and CDR2 sequences are ENHRY and SYGVKD. The CDR3 runs 13 residues. J was trimmed by 4 bases and V by 6 bases; bases with no gene match: 4. Here the CDR3 DNA reads TGTGCCATCAGAGGACAGGGCGTAGAGACCCAGTACTTC. This gives the protein CAIRGQGVETQYF.

The J gene is TRBJ1-1, the V gene TRBV7-8; TRBD1 might be the D (5 bases). The length of the CDR3 is 19 residues. V lost 4 bases, J lost 1 base, and 25 bases lay in between. CDR1 is SGHVS and CDR2 is FQNEAQ in the germline V gene. This CDR3 is CASSSTPRAPARPNTEAFF. The CDR3 DNA reads TGTGCCAGCAGCTCAACCCCCAGGGCCCCCGCGAGACCGAACACTGAAGCTTTCTTT.

The chain links TRBV28 to TRBJ1-1; 9 nucleotides line up with TRBD1. V lost 6 bases and J lost 0; bases outside the gene matches: 11. CDR1 MDHEN and CDR2 SYDVKM come from the germline V gene. The CDR3 consists of 17 residues. The CDR3 region is CASRGTGRGTMNTEAFF. Written as DNA, the CDR3 is TGTGCCAGCAGAGGGACAGGGAGAGGTACCATGAACACTGAAGCTTTCTTT.

The chain couples TRBV20-1 to TRBJ2-7, with a weak D call TRBD2 (6 bases). The V gene's germline CDR1 is DFQATT and CDR2 SNEGSKA (reference sequence). V shed 0 bases and J shed 7 bases, with 13 bases lying between them. There are 13 residues in the CDR3. In DNA, the CDR3 is TGCAGTGCTAGAGAGGTCTGGCGGGGTGAGCAGTACTTC. It translates to CSAREVWRGEQYF.

This clonotype was seen many times. The V gene is TRBV29-1, the J gene TRBJ1-1; TRBD1 matches 9 bases. CDR1 and CDR2 (germline): SQVTM, ANQGSEA. This CDR3 region has 12 residues. V dropped 7 bases and J dropped 5; count of bases not matched to a gene: 5. The CDR3 sequence is CSGGQGSTEAFF. Written as DNA, the CDR3 is TGCAGCGGGGGACAGGGAAGTACTGAAGCTTTCTTT.

V gene TRBV28 combines with J gene TRBJ1-5; 7 bases line up with TRBD1. Trimming took 6 bases from V and 4 from J; bases not matched to a gene: 6. This CDR3 has 14 residues. Germline V gene lookup returns CDR1 MDHEN and CDR2 SYDVKM. The CDR3 nucleotides are TGTGCCAGCAGCCCTGGACAGGTGAATCAGCCCCAGCATTTT. Protein sequence: CASSPGQVNQPQHF.

V usage is TRBV29-1 and J usage is TRBJ1-1, with 9 bases identical to TRBD1. V dropped 3 bases and J dropped 10; count of bases not matched to a gene: 9. CDR1 is SQVTM, CDR2 ANQGSEA, per germline. The CDR3 is made up of 13 amino acids. The CDR3 DNA reads as TGCAGCGTTGACCCGACAGGGGGGGGGGGAGCTTTCTTT. Its protein product is CSVDPTGGGGAFF.

The count of this clonotype is one. V usage is TRBV15 and J usage is TRBJ2-7, with D unclear. The CDR3 is 14 residues long. CDR1 and CDR2 (germline): LNHNV, YYDKDF (reference sequence). V lost 4 bases, J lost 3 bases, and 13 bases lay in between. The CDR3 DNA sequence: TGTGCCACCAGCATCGGGCCCGAGGTCTACGAGCAGTACTTC. This codes for CATSIGPEVYEQYF.